Described below is a single TCR beta chain sequence and its context. This CDR3 contains 13 residues. CDR1 and CDR2 (germline): SNHLY, FYNNEI. The V gene end was trimmed by 10 bases and the J gene end by 2 bases; junction bases not matched to a gene: 7. As processed by the authors: Cell counts per sample came from amplifying reference gene primers. The data were produced by immunoSEQ multiplex PCR, yet TCRdb's version contains in-frame clones alone and is incomplete. Clone size and the V and J calls come from that table; the DNA yielded D and trimming. The data contain around 400,000 clones, around 87% of them seen just once; the ten biggest clones take up about 2.3%. The data derive from a study of blood T cell repertoires in COVID-19. About the study: Acute-phase and convalescent COVID-19 samples originated in the United States, Italy and Spain.

The sample taken for sequencing was peripheral blood. J is TRBJ2-5 and V is TRBV2, with TRBD2 identical over 7 bases. This receptor was taken from a woman in her sixties with COVID-19, enrolled during active disease. The CDR3 sequence: CATAGWGQETQYF. The DNA of the CDR3 is TGTGCCACAGCGGGGTGGGGACAAGAGACCCAGTACTTC.